This T cell receptor (beta chain) was identified during a study of Graves' ophthalmopathy and Graves' hyperthyroidism. Beta-chain TCR CDR3 regions were amplified from RNA transcripts. RT-PCR was first run with HTBI primers, then multiplex PCR in a second round. MiXCR, run by TCRdb on the multiplex PCR reads, gives a single entry per CDR3 protein. Of 200,000 to 300,000 distinct CDR3 sequences detected, about 46% appear once; the ten largest clones hold less than 50%. There are a few counts of this clonotype. Antigen unknown. Germline assignment: CDR1 ENHRY and CDR2 SYGVKD. V shed 10 bases and J shed 2 bases, with 23 bases lying between them. The CDR3 totals 16 residues. What supplied the PBMCs was 7.5 to 10 ml of fresh peripheral blood. Study-wide results and limits: Blood samples also showed most expanded thyroid clonotypes exceeding 0.001 frequency.

The rearrangement joins TRBV10-3 to TRBJ2-5; D is tentatively TRBD1 or TRBD2 (6 bases each). The clonotype comes from an adult man with Graves' ophthalmopathy. The sample comprised peripheral blood. The CDR3 spells CATGTQGGEGQETQYF. CDR3 DNA: TGTGCCACAGGGACACAGGGCGGGGAAGGTCAAGAGACCCAGTACTTC.